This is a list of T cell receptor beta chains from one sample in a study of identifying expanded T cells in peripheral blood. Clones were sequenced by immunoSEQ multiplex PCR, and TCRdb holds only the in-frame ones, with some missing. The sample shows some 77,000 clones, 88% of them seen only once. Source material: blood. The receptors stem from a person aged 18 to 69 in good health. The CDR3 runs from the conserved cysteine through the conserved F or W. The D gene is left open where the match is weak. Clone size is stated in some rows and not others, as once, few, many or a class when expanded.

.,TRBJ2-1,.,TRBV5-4,CASRLSEQHNEQFF,TGTGCCAGCAGGTTGTCGGAACAGCACAATGAGCAGTTCTTC
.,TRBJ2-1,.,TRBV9,CASSGAGGSSYNEQFF,TGTGCCAGCAGCGGAGCTGGGGGTTCCTCCTACAATGAGCAGTTCTTC
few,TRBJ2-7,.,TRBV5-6,CASSTGYEQYF,TGTGCCAGCAGTACAGGGTACGAGCAGTACTTC
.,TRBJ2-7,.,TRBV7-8,CASSLDRDLSSYEQYF,TGTGCCAGCAGCTTAGACAGGGACCTAAGCTCCTACGAGCAGTACTTC
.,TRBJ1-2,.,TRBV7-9,CASSLSMDSMAHTF,TGTGCCAGCAGCTTATCAATGGACTCCATGGCGCACACCTTC
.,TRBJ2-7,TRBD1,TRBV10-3,CAITPDRRSSYEQYF,TGTGCCATCACCCCGGACAGGCGGAGCTCCTACGAGCAGTACTTC
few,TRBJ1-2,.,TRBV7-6,CASSLGETGYGYTF,TGTGCCAGCAGCTTAGGGGAGACGGGATATGGCTACACCTTC
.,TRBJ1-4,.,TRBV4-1,CASSQEERGQRGNEKLFF,TGCGCCAGCAGCCAAGAGGAACGGGGTCAAAGGGGTAATGAAAAACTGTTTTTT
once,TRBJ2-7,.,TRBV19,CASSMQGKLYEQYF,TGTGCCAGTAGTATGCAGGGGAAACTCTACGAGCAGTATTTC
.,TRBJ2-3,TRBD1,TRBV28,CASSDRDTDTQYF,TGTGCCAGCTCAGACAGGGACACAGATACGCAGTATTTT
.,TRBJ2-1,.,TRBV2,CASSDGPLNEQFF,TGTGCCAGCAGTGATGGTCCGCTCAATGAGCAGTTCTTC
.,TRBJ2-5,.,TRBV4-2,CASSQDRSRARETQYF,TGTGCCAGCAGCCAAGATCGGAGCAGGGCACGGGAGACCCAGTACTTC
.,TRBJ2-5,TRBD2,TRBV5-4,CASSPTSGGTETQYF,TGTGCCAGCAGCCCAACTAGCGGGGGGACGGAGACCCAGTACTTC
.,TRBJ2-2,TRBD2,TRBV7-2,CASSWGLASGELFF,TGTGCCAGCAGCTGGGGACTAGCGTCCGGGGAGCTGTTTTTT